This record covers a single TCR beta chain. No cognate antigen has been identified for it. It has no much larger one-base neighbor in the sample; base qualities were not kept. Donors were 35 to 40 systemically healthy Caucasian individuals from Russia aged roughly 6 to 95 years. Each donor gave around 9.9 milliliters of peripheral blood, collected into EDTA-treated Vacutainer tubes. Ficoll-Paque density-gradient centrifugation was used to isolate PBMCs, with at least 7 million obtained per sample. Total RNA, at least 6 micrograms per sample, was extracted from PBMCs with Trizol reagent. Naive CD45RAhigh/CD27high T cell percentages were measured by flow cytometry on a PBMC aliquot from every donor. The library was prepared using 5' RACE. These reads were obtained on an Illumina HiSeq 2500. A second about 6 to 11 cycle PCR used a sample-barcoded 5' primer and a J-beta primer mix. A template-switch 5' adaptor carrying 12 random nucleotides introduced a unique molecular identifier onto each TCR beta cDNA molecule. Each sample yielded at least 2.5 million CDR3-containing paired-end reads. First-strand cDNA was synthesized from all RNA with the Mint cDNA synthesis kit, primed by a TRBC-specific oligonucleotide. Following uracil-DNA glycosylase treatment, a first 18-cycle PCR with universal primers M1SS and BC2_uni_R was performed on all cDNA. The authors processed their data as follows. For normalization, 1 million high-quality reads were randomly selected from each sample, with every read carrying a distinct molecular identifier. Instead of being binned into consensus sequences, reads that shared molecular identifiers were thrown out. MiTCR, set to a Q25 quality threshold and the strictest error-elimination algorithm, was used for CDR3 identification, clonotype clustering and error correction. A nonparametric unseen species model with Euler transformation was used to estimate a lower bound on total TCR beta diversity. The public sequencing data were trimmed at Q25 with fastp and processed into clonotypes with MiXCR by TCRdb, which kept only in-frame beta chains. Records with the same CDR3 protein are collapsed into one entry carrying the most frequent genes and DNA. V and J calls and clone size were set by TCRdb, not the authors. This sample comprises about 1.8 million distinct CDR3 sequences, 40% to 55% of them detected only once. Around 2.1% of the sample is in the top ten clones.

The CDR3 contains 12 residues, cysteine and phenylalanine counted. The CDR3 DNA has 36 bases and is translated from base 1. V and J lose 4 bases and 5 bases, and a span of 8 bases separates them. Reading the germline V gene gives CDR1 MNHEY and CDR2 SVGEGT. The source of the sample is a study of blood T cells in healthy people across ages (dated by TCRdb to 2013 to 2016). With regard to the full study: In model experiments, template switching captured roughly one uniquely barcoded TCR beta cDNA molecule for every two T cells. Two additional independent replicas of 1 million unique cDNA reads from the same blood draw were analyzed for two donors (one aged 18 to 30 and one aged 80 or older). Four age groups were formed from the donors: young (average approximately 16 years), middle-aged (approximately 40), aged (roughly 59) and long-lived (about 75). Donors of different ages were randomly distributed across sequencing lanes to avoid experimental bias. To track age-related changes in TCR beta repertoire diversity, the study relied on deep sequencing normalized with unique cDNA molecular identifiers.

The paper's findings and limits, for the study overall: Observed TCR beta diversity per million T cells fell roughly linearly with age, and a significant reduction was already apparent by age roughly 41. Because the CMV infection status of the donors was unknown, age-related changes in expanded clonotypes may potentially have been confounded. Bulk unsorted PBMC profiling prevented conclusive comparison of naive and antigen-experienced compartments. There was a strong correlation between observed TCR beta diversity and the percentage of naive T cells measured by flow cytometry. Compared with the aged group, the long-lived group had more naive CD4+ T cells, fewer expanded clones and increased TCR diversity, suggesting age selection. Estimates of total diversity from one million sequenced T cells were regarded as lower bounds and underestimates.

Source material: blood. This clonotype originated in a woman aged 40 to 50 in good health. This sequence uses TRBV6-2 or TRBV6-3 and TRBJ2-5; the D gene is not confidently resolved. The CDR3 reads CASSWKSETQYF. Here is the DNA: TGTGCCAGCAGTTGGAAGTCGGAGACCCAGTACTTC.